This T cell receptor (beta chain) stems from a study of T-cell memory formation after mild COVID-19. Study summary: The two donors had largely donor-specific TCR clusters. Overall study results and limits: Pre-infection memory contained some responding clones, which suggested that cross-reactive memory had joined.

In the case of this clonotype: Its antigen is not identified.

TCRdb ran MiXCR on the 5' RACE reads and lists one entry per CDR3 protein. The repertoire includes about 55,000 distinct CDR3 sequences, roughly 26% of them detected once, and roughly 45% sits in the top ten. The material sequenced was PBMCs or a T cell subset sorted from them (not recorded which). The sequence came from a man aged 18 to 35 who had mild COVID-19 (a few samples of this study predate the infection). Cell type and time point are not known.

CDR3 coding DNA: TGTGCCAGCAACTCAGCGGGGGCCGCCTCTAGCACAGATACGCAGTATTTT. Protein product: CASNSAGAASSTDTQYF. This chain uses TRBV9 with TRBJ2-3; the match to TRBD2 covers 8 bases. The CDR3 has 17 residues. Germline CDR1 and CDR2: SGDLS and YYNGEE. With 6 bases clipped from V and 0 bases from J, the junction kept 12 bases outside the gene matches.